Below are 2 T cell receptor beta chains sequenced from a single sample in a study of metastatic and nonmetastatic thyroid tumors. Until they underwent thyroid surgery, no patient had received any treatment. TCRdb re-analyzed the PCR reads using MiXCR. Of 39,000 or so clones listed, around half were seen once; the top ten hold about 24%. The sample comprised tumor tissue. These receptors were obtained from a male donor with papillary thyroid cancer or a benign thyroid nodule (not recorded which). Some clones in this sample may be carry-over from other donors' samples.

J is TRBJ2-7 and V is TRBV4-3; TRBD1 might be the D (6 bases). Germline V gives CDR1 LGHNA, CDR2 YSLEER. The CDR3 sequence is 15 residues long. Trimming shortened V by 0 bases and J by 3 bases, and 12 bases separated the two germline ends. CDR3 amino acids: CASSQDGQGYYEQYF. CDR3 bases: TGCGCCAGCAGCCAAGATGGTCAGGGGTACTACGAGCAGTACTTC.

V and J are TRBV30 and TRBJ1-5, with D perhaps matching TRBD1 (6 bases). Germline loops: CDR1 GTSNPN, CDR2 SVGIG (reference sequence). V was cut by 3 bases and J by 6 bases, with 9 bases left in between. CDR3 length equals 12 residues. CDR3 nucleotide sequence: TGTGCCTGGAGAACAGGGCGTCAGCCCCAGCATTTT. The encoded protein is CAWRTGRQPQHF.